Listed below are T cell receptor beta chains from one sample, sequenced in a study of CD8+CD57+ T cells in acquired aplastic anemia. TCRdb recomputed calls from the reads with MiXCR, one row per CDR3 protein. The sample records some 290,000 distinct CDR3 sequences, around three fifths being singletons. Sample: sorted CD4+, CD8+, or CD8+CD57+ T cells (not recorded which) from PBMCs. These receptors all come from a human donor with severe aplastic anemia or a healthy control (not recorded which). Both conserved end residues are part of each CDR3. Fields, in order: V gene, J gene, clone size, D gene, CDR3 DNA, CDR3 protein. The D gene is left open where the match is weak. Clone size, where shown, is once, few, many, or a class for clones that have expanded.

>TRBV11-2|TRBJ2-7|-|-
TGTGCCAGCAGCCCCCGACAGGATTCCTACGAGCAGTACTTC
CASSPRQDSYEQYF
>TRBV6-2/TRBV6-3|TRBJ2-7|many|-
TGTGCCAGCAGTTATAGGACAGCGACCTACGAGCAGTACTTC
CASSYRTATYEQYF
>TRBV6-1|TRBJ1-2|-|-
TGTGCCTGTCTTAACTATGGCTACACCTTC
CACLNYGYTF
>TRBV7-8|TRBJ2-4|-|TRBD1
TGTGCCAGCAGCGTCGACAGGGTAGAAAACACTCAGTACTTC
CASSVDRVENTQYF
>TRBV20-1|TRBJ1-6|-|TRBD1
TGCAGTGGCACCCCGGGACAGGGAACAAGGTCACCCCTCCACTTT
CSGTPGQGTRSPLHF
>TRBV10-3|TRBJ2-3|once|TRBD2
TGTGCCATCACCCCCGGGACTAGCGGAGATACGCAGTATTTT
CAITPGTSGDTQYF
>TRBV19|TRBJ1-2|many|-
TGTGCCAGTAGAGACACTTTCGCTTCCTATGGCTACACCTTC
CASRDTFASYGYTF
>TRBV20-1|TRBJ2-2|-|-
TGCAGTGCACGGAGGGGGGGAACCGGGGAGCTGTTTTTT
CSARRGGTGELFF
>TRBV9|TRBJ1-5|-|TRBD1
TGTGCCAGCAGCGTGACAGGGACGGGTAATCAGCCCCAGCATTTT
CASSVTGTGNQPQHF
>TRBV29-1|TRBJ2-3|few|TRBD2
TGCAGCGTTAGCGGGAGCGGCACAGATACGCAGTATTTT
CSVSGSGTDTQYF
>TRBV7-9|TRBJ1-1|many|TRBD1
TGTGCCAGCAGCCTCCCCGACAGGGTCGGGGCTGAAGCTTTCTTT
CASSLPDRVGAEAFF
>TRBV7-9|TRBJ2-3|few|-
TGTGCCAGCAGTCTTACAGGGTCTAGCACAGATACGCAGTATTTT
CASSLTGSSTDTQYF
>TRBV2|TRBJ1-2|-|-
TGTGCCAGCAGTGCGGGATCTAAGGGCTACACCTTC
CASSAGSKGYTF
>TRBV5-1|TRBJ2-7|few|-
TGCGCCAGCAGCTTGGATGAGGGGTACAGCGAGCAGTACTTC
CASSLDEGYSEQYF
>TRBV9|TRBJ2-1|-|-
TGTGCCAGCAGCGTAAGTCGGGAGTTGAGTGAGCAGTTCTTC
CASSVSRELSEQFF
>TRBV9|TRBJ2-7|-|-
TGTGCCAGCAGCGTAGGGGGGGTCGACGAGCAGTACTTC
CASSVGGVDEQYF
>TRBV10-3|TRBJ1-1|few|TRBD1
TGTGCCATCAGATCGGGACAGGGGATCTCTGAAGCTTTCTTT
CAIRSGQGISEAFF
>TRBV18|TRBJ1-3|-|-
TGTGCCAGCTCATCCGGAAGCTCTGGAAACACCATATATTTT
CASSSGSSGNTIYF
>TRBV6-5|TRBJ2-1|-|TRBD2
TGTGCCAGCAGTTACTCTCTCGGCGGGGGTTACAATGAGCAGTTCTTC
CASSYSLGGGYNEQFF
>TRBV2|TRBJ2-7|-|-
TGTGCCAGCAGTGAATATCGGGGCGAGCAGTACTTC
CASSEYRGEQYF
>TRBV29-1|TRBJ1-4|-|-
TGCAGCGTTGGGGGCCAGGGTGAAAAACTGTTTTTT
CSVGGQGEKLFF